The next 26 T cell receptor beta chains were all read from a single sample in a study of long-term antiretroviral therapy in people with HIV. At the survey level, the v3.0 immunoSEQ assay was run. Sequenced by immunoSEQ multiplex PCR; TCRdb stores in-frame clones only, minus some. The sample yields more than 15,000 clones, almost 90% seen once. The specimen comprised unsorted PBMCs, sampled more than 2.2 years before starting antiretroviral therapy. The receptors derive from a woman aged 25-40 years with HIV.

This clone has a single count. The rearrangement links TRBV18 to TRBJ1-2; 9 bases are shared with TRBD1. The germline gives CDR1 KGHSH, CDR2 LQKENI. The CDR3 extends over 14 amino acids. V shed 2 bases and J 7 bases; nucleotides not matched to a gene: 5. CDR3 residues: CASSPGTGFRGYTF. Written as DNA, the CDR3 is TGTGCCAGCTCACCAGGGACAGGGTTTCGTGGCTACACCTTC.

V and J are TRBV6-5 and TRBJ1-2; D remains unclear. The germline gives CDR1 MNHEY, CDR2 SVGAGI. CDR3 length: 14 amino acids. The V end lost 6 bases, the J end lost 8 bases, and 19 bases lay between the germline ends. In DNA form, the CDR3 reads TGTGCCAGCAGAGACGACCAAGCTAGCGAGGGCTACACCTTC. Amino acid sequence: CASRDDQASEGYTF.

The chain recombines TRBV7-9 with TRBJ2-5; TRBD1 might be the D (6 bases). Deletions cut 3 bases from V and 0 bases from J, with 14 bases between. The CDR3 contains 16 residues. The germline CDR1 and CDR2 sequences are SEHNR and FQNEAQ (reference sequence). CDR3: CASSFGQRKYQETQYF. DNA of the CDR3: TGTGCCAGCAGCTTCGGACAGAGAAAGTACCAAGAGACCCAGTACTTC.

The chain joins TRBV2 to TRBJ1-1, with unresolved D. The germline V gene encodes CDR1 SNHLY and CDR2 FYNNEI. The V gene lost 4 bases and the J gene lost 0 bases, with 9 bases spanning the gap. The CDR3 consists of 14 residues. The CDR3 DNA follows: TGTGCCAGCAGTGGGCACAGCATGAACACTGAAGCTTTCTTT. It specifies CASSGHSMNTEAFF. The variable domain in full, with the rest retrieved from reference TRBV2 and TRBJ1-1, is EPEVTQTPSHQVTQMGQEVILRCVPISNHLYFYWYRQILGQKVEFLVSFYNNEISEKSEIFDDQFSVERPDGSNFTLKIRSTKLEDSAMYFCASSGHSMNTEAFFGQGTRLTVV.

This chain connects TRBV7-9 to TRBJ1-2; D unclear. The V end was cut by 1 base, the J end by 1 base, with 10 bases between. This CDR3 is built from 15 residues. The germline gives CDR1 SEHNR, CDR2 FQNEAQ (reference sequence). CDR3 sequence: CASSLGGGSNYGYTF. CDR3 nucleotides: TGTGCCAGCAGCTTAGGGGGAGGGAGTAACTATGGCTACACCTTC.

The V gene is TRBV6-9, the J gene TRBJ1-2; D is unclear. The germline V gene has CDR1 MNHGY and CDR2 SVAAGI. The CDR3 runs to 12 residues. V shed 8 bases and J shed 7 bases, with 14 bases lying between them. The CDR3 DNA reads TGTGCCAGCGCCACGGGTTGGTCTGGCTACACCTTC. Translated, it gives CASATGWSGYTF.

The chain couples TRBV19 to TRBJ1-1; 7 nucleotides line up with TRBD1. Germline V gene lookup returns CDR1 LNHDA and CDR2 SQIVND (reference sequence). CDR3 length: 13 residues. V trimming: 3 bases; J trimming: 4 bases; junction bases outside the gene matches: 2. The CDR3, as DNA: TGTGCCAGTAGTATGGGACAGATCACTGAAGCTTTCTTT. This encodes CASSMGQITEAFF.

The chain joins TRBV10-3 to TRBJ1-2; a possible D gene is TRBD1 (5 bases). This CDR3 spans 13 amino acids. Trimming left V 4 bases short and J 6 bases short, with 12 bases between. Looked up from germline, CDR1 is ENHRY and CDR2 is SYGVKD. The CDR3 protein is CAISVEGINGYTF. The CDR3 DNA is TGTGCCATCAGTGTAGAGGGGATAAATGGCTACACCTTC.

The chain uses TRBV19 and TRBJ2-1, with a tentative D call TRBD2 (7 bases). Germline assignment: CDR1 LNHDA and CDR2 SQIVND (reference sequence). The CDR3 sequence is 15 residues long. The V end lost 7 bases, the J end lost 0 bases, and 13 bases lay between the germline ends. CDR3 residues: CASKGGSSSYNEQFF. CDR3 DNA sequence: TGTGCCAGTAAGGGGGGGTCGAGCTCCTACAATGAGCAGTTCTTC.

This clone occurred once. The V gene is TRBV6-5, the J gene TRBJ1-5, with TRBD1 matching 7 bases. The CDR3 is 14 residues long. The V gene end was trimmed by 2 bases and the J gene end by 6 bases; junction bases not matched to a gene: 4. In germline, CDR1 is MNHEY, CDR2 SVGAGI. This CDR3 reads CASSYMAGGQPQHF. The CDR3 coding sequence is TGTGCCAGCAGTTACATGGCAGGGGGTCAGCCCCAGCATTTT.

The chain joins TRBV9 to TRBJ2-7; 8 bases agree with TRBD1. CDR1 SGDLS and CDR2 YYNGEE come from the germline V gene. This CDR3 contains 13 residues. V was clipped by 4 bases and J by 6 bases; unmatched bases: 6. The CDR3: CASSPRTGREQYF. CDR3 nucleotide sequence: TGTGCCAGCAGCCCCCGGACAGGGCGCGAGCAGTACTTC.

This clone was seen more than once but under ten times. This chain links TRBV6-5 with TRBJ1-1; a weak D match, TRBD1 (6 bases). Germline V gene data show CDR1 as MNHEY and CDR2 as SVGAGI. V was pared by 0 bases and J by 5 bases, with 16 bases between. The CDR3 has 16 amino acids. The CDR3 DNA is TGTGCCAGCAGTTACTCGATCGGCAGGGGTCGGACTGAAGCTTTCTTT. Its translation: CASSYSIGRGRTEAFF.

The CDR3 sequence is CASSLSLKEANYGYTF. CDR3 nucleotides: TGTGCCAGCAGCTTAAGTCTCAAGGAAGCTAACTATGGCTACACCTTC. This chain joins TRBV7-9 and TRBJ1-2, with D hard to call. The CDR3 spans 16 residues. The V end was cut by 2 bases, the J end by 0 bases, with 13 bases between. Germline V CDR1 and CDR2: SEHNR, FQNEAQ (reference sequence).

The chain is built from TRBV2 and TRBJ1-4, with 7 positions matching TRBD1. Per the germline V gene, CDR1 is SNHLY and CDR2 is FYNNEI. V shed 6 bases and J 8 bases; nucleotides not matched to a gene: 15. CDR3 size: 16 residues. CDR3 amino acids: CASSRNPDRSGEKLFF. CDR3 DNA sequence: TGTGCCAGCAGCCGAAATCCGGACAGGAGCGGGGAAAAACTGTTTTTT.

The rearrangement joins TRBV18 to TRBJ2-6, with a weak D call TRBD1 (8 bases). Trimming shortened V by 0 bases and J by 1 base, and 19 bases separated the two germline ends. The germline CDR1 and CDR2 sequences are KGHSH and LQKENI. The length of the CDR3 is 20 residues. Here the CDR3 reads CASSPPVSGTGHSGANVLTF. Written as DNA, the CDR3 is TGTGCCAGCTCACCACCGGTGAGCGGGACAGGACATTCTGGGGCCAACGTCCTGACTTTC. The full variable domain, in which reference TRBV18 and TRBJ2-6 provide the parts outside the CDR3, is NAGVMQNPRHLVRRRGQEARLRCSPMKGHSHVYWYRQLPEEGLKFMVYLQKENIIDESGMPKERFSAEFPKEGPSILRIQQVVRGDSAAYFCASSPPVSGTGHSGANVLTFGAGSRLTVL.

V gene TRBV28 combines with J gene TRBJ2-6, with D possibly TRBD1 on 6 matching bases. The V end was cut by 5 bases, the J end by 4 bases, with 12 bases between. The CDR3 loop spans 15 amino acids. Germline V gives CDR1 MDHEN, CDR2 SYDVKM. CDR3 protein: CASSHSGTGANVLTF. As DNA, the CDR3 is TGTGCCAGCAGTCACTCCGGGACAGGGGCCAACGTCCTGACTTTC.

The chain joins TRBV7-2 to TRBJ2-2, with a weak D call TRBD1 (5 bases). The CDR3 spans 13 residues. The germline gives CDR1 SGHTA, CDR2 FQGNSA. V was shortened by 5 bases and J by 3 bases, with 7 bases between the two germline ends. Here the CDR3 DNA reads TGTGCCAGCAGCCCCAGGGACACCGGGGAGCTGTTTTTT. Its protein product is CASSPRDTGELFF.

V gene TRBV18 combines with J gene TRBJ2-3; D not certain. Trimming shortened V by 1 base and J by 3 bases, and 8 bases separated the two germline ends. CDR1 is KGHSH, CDR2 LQKENI, per germline. CDR3 size: 14 residues. CDR3 nucleotide sequence: TGTGCCAGCTCACCACAGGGTACAACAGATACGCAGTATTTT. It specifies CASSPQGTTDTQYF. Drawing the rest from reference TRBV18 and TRBJ2-3, the complete variable domain is NAGVMQNPRHLVRRRGQEARLRCSPMKGHSHVYWYRQLPEEGLKFMVYLQKENIIDESGMPKERFSAEFPKEGPSILRIQQVVRGDSAAYFCASSPQGTTDTQYFGPGTRLTVL.

The V gene is TRBV30, the J gene TRBJ2-7; a weak D match, TRBD1 (5 bases). In germline, CDR1 is GTSNPN, CDR2 SVGIG (reference sequence). Trimming stripped 0 bases from V and 6 bases from J, with 12 bases between. The CDR3 contains 13 residues. The DNA of the CDR3 is TGTGCCTGGAGTGTGACAGCGCATGGCGAGCAGTACTTC. This encodes CAWSVTAHGEQYF.

The V and J genes are TRBV21-1 and TRBJ2-5; the table's D gene call, TRBD2, was not cross checked with the DNA. TRBV21-1 is deemed a pseudogene. The CDR3 covers 14 residues. The CDR3 spells CASSTLAGTETQYF. CDR3 nucleotide sequence: TGTGCCAGCAGCACTTTAGCGGGTACGGAGACCCAGTACTTC.

This chain connects TRBV11-1 to TRBJ2-7; D ambiguous. This CDR3 contains 13 residues. Trimming stripped 5 bases from V and 0 bases from J, with 8 bases between. Germline loops: CDR1 SGHAT, CDR2 FQDESV (reference sequence). The CDR3 nucleotides read TGTGCCAGCAGCGCCCGCCTCTCCTACGAGCAGTACTTC. Translated: CASSARLSYEQYF.

The chain employs TRBV21-1 and TRBJ1-2. TRBV21-1 corresponds to a pseudogene. The CDR3 is 13 residues long. The DNA for the CDR3 is TGTGCCAGCAGCAAAGTGGGCGGGCGCGGCTACACCTTC. It translates to CASSKVGGRGYTF.

The rearrangement links TRBV9 to TRBJ2-5, with TRBD2 as a possible D gene (5 bases). CDR1 and CDR2 from the germline V gene are SGDLS and YYNGEE. The V gene lost 0 bases and the J gene lost 0 bases, with 12 bases spanning the gap. The CDR3 covers 16 residues. This chain's CDR3 is CASSVGSGGYQETQYF. The CDR3 nucleotides are TGTGCCAGCAGCGTAGGTTCCGGCGGGTACCAAGAGACCCAGTACTTC.

Turning to this clone: A junction boundary mismatches the germline segment, possibly from a read error. The chain recombines TRBV7-7 with TRBJ2-7; 12 positions match TRBD2. This CDR3 contains 16 residues. The germline V gene has CDR1 SSHAT and CDR2 FNYEAQ (reference sequence). The CDR3 spells CASSSSASGGAGEQYF. In DNA, the CDR3 is TGTGCTAGCAGCTCCTCGGCTAGCGGGGGGGCGGGGGAGCAGTACTTC.

This clone was seen a single time. The chain combines TRBV5-1 with TRBJ1-3; possible D gene TRBD1, 6 bases. The CDR3 has 16 residues. Trimming stripped 2 bases from V and 2 bases from J, with 14 bases between. CDR1 and CDR2 (germline): SGHRS, YFSETQ. In DNA, the CDR3 is TGCGCCAGCAGCTTAGTCACAGGGACGACTGGAAACACCATATATTTT. Amino acids: CASSLVTGTTGNTIYF.

The table lists this clone with a count of one. The V call is TRBV5-1, the J call TRBJ2-2, with 7 bases aligning to TRBD1. Germline V gene sequence: CDR1 SGHRS, CDR2 YFSETQ. The CDR3 loop spans 15 amino acids. The V gene end was trimmed by 1 base and the J gene end by 2 bases; junction bases not matched to a gene: 2. CDR3 nucleotides: TGCGCCAGCAGCTTGAACAGGGGTAACACCGGGGAGCTGTTTTTT. The encoded protein is CASSLNRGNTGELFF.